This paragraph reports one TCR beta chain. In this sample, this clone turned up a few times. Its specific antigen is unknown. Base-call qualities are not available, and no considerably larger clone is one nucleotide away. These data are taken from a study of cytomegalovirus exposure and HLA in healthy donors (dated by TCRdb to between 2016 and 2019). Study-level background: An earlier analysis of around 600 of the donors reported approximately 290 Gb of sequence data and 120 million or so unique TCR beta sequences from some 180 million T cells. Roughly 300 gigabases of sequencing data and 70 million to 100 million unique TCR sequences were included in an early release covering about 600 HLA-typed donors. Of the roughly 430 genotyped donors, approximately 83% fell in the genetic ancestry cluster associated with self-reported Caucasian donors. The study aimed to test whether cataloging public T cell receptors could reveal signatures of past pathogen exposure. The study used immunosequencing to profile the T cell repertoires of several hundred subjects and linked those repertoires to cytomegalovirus serostatus. Along with the roughly 670-subject first cohort, a separate validation cohort of some 130 different subjects was used. To predict cytomegalovirus infection status, the study combined high-throughput TCR immunosequencing, statistical association of individual TCRs with disease status, and machine learning. A later analysis re-examined previously published TCR beta repertoires from over 500 donors and added high-resolution HLA genotyping to investigate patterns of TCR occurrence. In the later analysis, no new phenotypic data were used to find candidate immune exposures; instead, reliance was placed on TCR beta sequences and their occurrence across donors. In an earlier analysis of around 540 of the donors, high-throughput TCR beta sequencing was used to judge whether each TCR beta V gene segment behaved as functional or pseudogenic. Alongside the repertoire data, information on donor age, sex, ethnicity and CMV serostatus was compiled. A later genetic analysis took genome-wide SNP genotypes for 398 of the 666 donors and used that subset as a discovery cohort. All discovery cohort repertoires had been generated on a single sequencing platform. Class I and class II HLA loci were covered by the typing at four-digit resolution. Typing coverage differed by locus: A, B, C, DRB1 and DQB1 were typed in roughly 629-630 donors, DQA1 in about 550, DPA1 in 606, and DPB1 in around 440. Because of strong linkage in the cohort, 4 to 6 DR-DQ haplotypes were treated as single units for association and clustering. Among about 400 genotyped donors of the cohort, an average of approximately 200,000 unique TCR beta nucleotide sequences was sequenced per donor, of which about 18% were non-productive.

Study-wide findings and limitations: When HLA alleles, especially DR and DQ, strongly co-occurred, attributing TCR associations to individual alleles was difficult. In a later genetic analysis, fewer N-insertions in productive TCRs were reported among donors in an Asian-associated ancestry cluster than the roughly 700-donor mean. Most TCR sequences were observed very rarely across donors, whereas some public TCRs were present in many individuals. A further reported finding was that TCR beta sequences accurately predicted the HLA-A and HLA-B alleles for most subjects in the first cohort. In a later analysis, TCR association rates were found to vary across HLA loci, with the most associated TCRs seen for DRB1 alleles and the fewest for HLA-C alleles. According to the authors, the approach could potentially be generalized to other disease states and immunological phenotypes. Some IMGT-functional V segments, including TRBV6-2 and TRBV6-3, could not be told apart with the 87-base-pair reads, so those segments were excluded. Several of the top co-occurrence clusters appeared to be linked to parvovirus B19, influenza, CMV and Epstein-Barr virus, according to a later analysis. Specific HLA alleles were associated with around 18,000 TCR beta sequences at a false discovery rate of 0.05 in a later analysis. V-gene and J-gene trimming of TCR beta chains was associated with a missense DCLRE1C variant in a later genetic analysis, and the association was replicated in an independent cohort. According to a later analysis, most CMV-associated TCR beta chains appeared to be HLA-restricted, and the HLA associations seemed to be driven largely by CMV exposure. The earlier analysis of approximately 560 of the donors excluded seventeen rarely observed V segments, including chromosome 9 orphons, because counts were too low. Presence/absence analyses assumed roughly uniform sequencing depth across donors, an assumption that may not hold. HLA typing was unavailable for some donors at each locus, so association tests used only the typed subset. An earlier analysis of around 500 of the donors showed that most TCR beta V segments appeared in productive rearrangements either about 87% or about 30% of the time, which broadly matched IMGT annotations. A cluster of highly shared sequence variants was judged likely to be a technical artifact of the sequencing pipeline. Three of the identified cytomegalovirus-associated TCR beta chains were confirmed in vitro to be specific for cytomegalovirus antigens. A later analysis found that HLA-associated TCR beta chains were more clonally expanded and had lower generation probabilities than equally common non-associated chains. The only immune exposure information available for the cohort was CMV serostatus. A total of roughly 160 TCR beta chains were listed by the study as associated with cytomegalovirus. Cytomegalovirus status was reported to be diagnosed by the classifier with high specificity and sensitivity in both the original and validation cohorts. Only TCR beta chains were sequenced in this cohort, and the absence of alpha or paired-chain data limited detectable features. Linkage disequilibrium might explain the correlated functional status among segregating V segments, but an unknown experimental factor could not be excluded.

The trim is 6 bases for V and 3 bases for J, with a gap of 9 bases between the germline ends. The CDR3 starts with the cysteine, ends with the phenylalanine, and has 14 residues. Only the CDR3 portion is preserved as DNA: 42 bases, with reading frame beginning at the first base. CDR1 ENHRY and CDR2 SYGVKD were looked up in the germline V gene. In total, roughly 710 healthy bone marrow donors made up the cohort. At the time of sampling, every cohort member was nominally healthy, though immune exposures that went unrecorded were likely present. The donor was CMV seronegative and belonged to the group of around 400 seronegative cohort members. A peripheral blood sample was provided by each donor, and peripheral blood mononuclear cells were used for TCR beta sequencing. Genomic DNA was extracted from the blood cell samples with the Qiagen DNeasy Blood Extraction Kit. Receptor libraries were prepared by the immunoSEQ multiplex PCR assay. A mixture of 60 forward primers for TCR Vbeta segments and 13 reverse primers for TCR Jbeta segments was used in the multiplex PCR. The CDR3 region of rearranged TCR beta genes was amplified from genomic DNA with a multiplex PCR assay. On the Illumina HiSeq System, the amplified TCR beta libraries were sequenced as 87-base-pair reads. As for how the authors treated the data: A later analysis tallied roughly 78 million unique TCR beta chains across the 550 to 850 repertoires, and approximately 11 million of those chains were shared by two or more donors. Raw reads were error-corrected and collapsed into unique sequences with a nearest-neighbor algorithm that merged closely related sequences to remove PCR and sequencing errors. Alignment of CDR3 sequences to IMGT reference sequences was used to assign V, D and J gene segments. For a sequence to be retained, a match of at least six nucleotides to both a V gene segment and a J gene segment was required. A rearrangement was called productive if the CDR3 had no stop codons and remained in frame with V and J, and every other rearrangement was called non-productive. CDR3 was defined by IMGT convention, running from the second conserved V-encoded cysteine to the conserved J-encoded phenylalanine. Sequences without an unambiguous match to a single V gene segment were excluded from the earlier analysis of 587 of the donors. In an earlier analysis of 450 to 750 of the donors, a V segment was called functional when productive rearrangements were above 56.7%, and segregating when the standard deviation between donors exceeded 5%. To diagnose cytomegalovirus status from the catalog of TCR beta chain sequences, a statistical classification framework was built. A later analysis assigned V and J genes by comparing TCR nucleotide sequences with IMGT/GENE-DB human TR gene sequences. A later analysis assigned CDR3 sequences and most-parsimonious VDJ recombination scenarios with the TCRdist pipeline. A later analysis defined each TCR beta chain by its CDR3 amino acid sequence plus V-gene family, and excluded reads lacking a unique V-gene family. In a later analysis, nearly 600 highly shared, low-generation-probability nucleotide sequences were removed to address suspected cross-contamination and a sequencing artifact. In a later analysis, a clonal expansion index was calculated for each public chain from normalized within-repertoire ranks of inferred template counts. In a later analysis, generation probabilities were computed with a VDJ recombination model fitted to out-of-frame rearrangements, and the resulting probabilities were checked against IGoR. Hypergeometric tests were used in a later analysis to score TCR-TCR, TCR-HLA and TCR-CMV co-occurrence, with a repertoire-size bias correction applied to the TCR pairs. False discovery rates were estimated in a later analysis by permuting HLA or CMV assignments 20 times. In a later analysis, co-occurring TCRs were grouped with DBSCAN, and TCRdist sequence similarity was added when clustering was performed within HLA-allele-positive subsets. Repertoires with fewer than 30,000 or more than 120,000 public chains were left out of co-occurrence clustering, as were several repertoires with anomalous nucleotide sharing. TCRdb provides this immuneACCESS table in a form limited to in-frame rearrangements. Some clones are lacking; in checked studies, under half of them reflect an unresolved V gene, and why the rest are absent is not known. The D gene and trimming were derived from the DNA, and the V and J assignments and clone size from that table. For this sample there are 99,000 or so clones; roughly 15% appear just once. About 0.8% of the sample is held by the ten biggest clonotypes.

The origin of this receptor is a female donor in good health and CMV-seronegative. Recombination joined TRBV10-3 with TRBJ2-6; no D gene call is confident. Sequencing was performed on PBMCs. The CDR3 reads as follows: CAISSLDGANVLTF. The DNA is as follows: TGTGCCATCAGCTCACTCGATGGGGCCAACGTCCTGACTTTC.